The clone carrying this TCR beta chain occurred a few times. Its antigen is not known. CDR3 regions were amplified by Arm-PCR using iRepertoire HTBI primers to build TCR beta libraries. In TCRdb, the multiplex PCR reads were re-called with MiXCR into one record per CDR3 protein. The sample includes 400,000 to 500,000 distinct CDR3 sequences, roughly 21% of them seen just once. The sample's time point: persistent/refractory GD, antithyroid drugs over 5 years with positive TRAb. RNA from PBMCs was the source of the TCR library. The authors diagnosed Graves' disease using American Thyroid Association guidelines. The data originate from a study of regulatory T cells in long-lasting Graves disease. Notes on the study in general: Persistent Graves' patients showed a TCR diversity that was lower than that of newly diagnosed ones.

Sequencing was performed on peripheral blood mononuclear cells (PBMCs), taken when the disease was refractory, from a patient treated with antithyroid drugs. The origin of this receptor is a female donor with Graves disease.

The CDR3 sequence: CASSAQGKGLSVEQYF. In DNA form, the CDR3 reads TGTGCCAGCAGCGCCCAGGGAAAGGGTTTGTCGGTCGAGCAGTACTTC. The chain joins TRBV14 to TRBJ2-7, with a tentative D call TRBD1 (5 bases). The CDR3 has 16 residues. V was clipped by 5 bases and J by 6 bases, with 23 bases between them. Germline CDR1 reads SGHDN; CDR2 reads FVKESK.